This passage covers 3 T cell receptor beta chains from one sample sequenced in a study of blood T cells in healthy people across ages. A second roughly 6 to 11 cycle PCR used barcoded and J-beta primers. Using its own MiXCR run on the 5' RACE reads, TCRdb lists one record per CDR3 protein. The sample has about 1.1 million distinct CDR3 sequences, 30% to 40% seen once. The sequenced material came from blood. The receptors were gathered from a man in his late teens or twenties in good health.

V gene TRBV10-3 combines with J gene TRBJ2-7; D ambiguous. CDR3 length equals 12 residues. Germline V lookup: CDR1 ENHRY, CDR2 SYGVKD. Trimming pared 2 bases from V and 3 bases from J, leaving 5 bases between. CDR3 sequence: CAISEGDYEQYF. CDR3 nucleotide sequence: TGTGCCATCAGTGAGGGGGACTACGAGCAGTACTTC.

The rearrangement links TRBV20-1 to TRBJ2-3; D tentatively reads TRBD1 or TRBD2 (6 bases each). This CDR3 comprises 16 residues. CDR1 is DFQATT, CDR2 SNEGSKA, per germline (reference sequence). Trimming left V 1 base short and J 0 bases short, with 14 bases between. The CDR3 is CSARGGRGLSTDTQYF. CDR3 DNA: TGCAGTGCTAGAGGCGGTCGGGGGCTTAGCACAGATACGCAGTATTTT.

This rearrangement joins TRBV18 to TRBJ2-3; 12 bases line up with TRBD2. Trimming removed 5 bases from V and 3 bases from J; junction bases left unmatched: 6. The CDR3 has 16 amino acids. The V gene's germline CDR1 is KGHSH and CDR2 LQKENI. CDR3 sequence reads: CASSFLAGGPTDTQYF. The CDR3 coding sequence is TGTGCCAGCTCATTCCTAGCGGGGGGGCCGACAGATACGCAGTATTTT.